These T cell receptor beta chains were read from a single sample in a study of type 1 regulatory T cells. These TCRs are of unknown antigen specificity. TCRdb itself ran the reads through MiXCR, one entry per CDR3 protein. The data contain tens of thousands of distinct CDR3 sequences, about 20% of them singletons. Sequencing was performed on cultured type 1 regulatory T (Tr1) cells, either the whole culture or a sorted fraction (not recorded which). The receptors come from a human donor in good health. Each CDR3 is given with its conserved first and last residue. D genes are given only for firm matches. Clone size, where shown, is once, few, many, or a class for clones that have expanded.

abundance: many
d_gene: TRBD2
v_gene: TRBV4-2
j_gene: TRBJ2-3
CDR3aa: CASSQESLAGVSTDTQYF
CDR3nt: TGTGCCAGCAGCCAAGAGAGTCTAGCGGGAGTGAGCACAGATACGCAGTATTTT

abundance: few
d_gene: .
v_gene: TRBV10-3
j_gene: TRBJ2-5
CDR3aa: CAISGREGETQYF
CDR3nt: TGTGCCATCAGCGGCAGGGAAGGAGAGACCCAGTACTTC

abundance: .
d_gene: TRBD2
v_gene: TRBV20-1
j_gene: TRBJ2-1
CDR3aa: CSAHLAGGTYNEQFF
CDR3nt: TGCAGTGCTCATCTAGCGGGAGGAACCTACAATGAGCAGTTCTTC

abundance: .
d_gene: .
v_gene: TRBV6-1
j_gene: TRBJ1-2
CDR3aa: CASSETRDYGYTF
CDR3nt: TGTGCCAGCAGTGAGACAAGGGACTATGGCTACACCTTC

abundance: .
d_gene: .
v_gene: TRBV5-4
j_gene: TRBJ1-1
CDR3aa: CASSPQTIHTEAFF
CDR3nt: TGTGCCAGCAGCCCGCAAACAATTCACACTGAAGCTTTCTTT

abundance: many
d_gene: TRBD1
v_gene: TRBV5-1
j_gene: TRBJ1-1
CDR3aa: CASSLVGQPGDTEAFF
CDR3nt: TGCGCCAGCAGCTTGGTGGGACAGCCGGGGGACACTGAAGCTTTCTTT

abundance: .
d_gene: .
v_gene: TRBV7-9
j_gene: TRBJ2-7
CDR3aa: CASSFRAGTGTYEQYF
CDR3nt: TGTGCCAGCAGCTTTCGCGCCGGGACGGGCACTTACGAGCAGTACTTC

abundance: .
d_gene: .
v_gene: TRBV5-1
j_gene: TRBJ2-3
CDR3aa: CASSYSDTQYF
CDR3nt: TGCGCCAGCAGCTACTCAGATACGCAGTATTTT

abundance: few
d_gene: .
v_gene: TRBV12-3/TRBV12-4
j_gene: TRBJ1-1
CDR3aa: CASSHGGNTEAFF
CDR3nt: TGTGCCAGCAGCCACGGGGGGAACACTGAAGCTTTCTTT

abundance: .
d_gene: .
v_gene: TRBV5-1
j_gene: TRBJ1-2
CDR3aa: CASSLLGITNYGYTF
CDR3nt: TGCGCCAGCAGCTTGCTAGGGATTACCAACTATGGCTACACCTTC

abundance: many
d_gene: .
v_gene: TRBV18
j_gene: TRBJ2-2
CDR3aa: CASSPTGPNTGELFF
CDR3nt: TGTGCCAGCTCACCGACAGGTCCGAACACCGGGGAGCTGTTTTTT

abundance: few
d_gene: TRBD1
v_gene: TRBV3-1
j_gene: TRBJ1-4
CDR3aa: CASSQDRSNEKLFF
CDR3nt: TGTGCCAGCAGCCAGGACAGGAGTAATGAAAAACTGTTTTTT

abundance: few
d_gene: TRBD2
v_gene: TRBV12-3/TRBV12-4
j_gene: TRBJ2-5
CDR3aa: CASCRLAGKETQYF
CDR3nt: TGTGCCAGCTGCAGACTAGCGGGAAAAGAGACCCAGTACTTC

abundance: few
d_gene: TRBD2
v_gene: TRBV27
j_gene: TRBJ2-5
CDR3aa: CASSTGLAGAQETQYF
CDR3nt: TGTGCCAGCAGTACGGGACTAGCGGGAGCCCAAGAGACCCAGTACTTC

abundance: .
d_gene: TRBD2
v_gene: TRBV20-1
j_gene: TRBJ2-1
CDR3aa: CSARLAGVSEQFF
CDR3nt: TGCAGTGCGAGACTAGCGGGAGTTAGCGAGCAGTTCTTC

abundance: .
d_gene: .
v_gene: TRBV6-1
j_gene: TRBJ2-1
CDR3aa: CASSDPGTEQFF
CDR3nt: TGTGCCAGCAGTGACCCCGGGACAGAGCAGTTCTTC

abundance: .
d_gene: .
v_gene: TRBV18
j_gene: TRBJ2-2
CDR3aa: CASSPSLGMNTGELFF
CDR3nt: TGTGCCAGCTCACCAAGCCTTGGGATGAACACCGGGGAGCTGTTTTTT

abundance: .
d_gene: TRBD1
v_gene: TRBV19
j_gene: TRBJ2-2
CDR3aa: CASSPRPGQPTTGELFF
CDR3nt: TGTGCCAGTAGTCCGCGCCCGGGACAGCCCACCACCGGGGAGCTGTTTTTT

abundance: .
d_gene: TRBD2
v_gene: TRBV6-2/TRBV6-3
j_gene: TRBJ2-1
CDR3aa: CASSLTGTSGEQFF
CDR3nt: TGTGCCAGCAGCCTCACCGGGACTAGCGGAGAGCAGTTCTTC

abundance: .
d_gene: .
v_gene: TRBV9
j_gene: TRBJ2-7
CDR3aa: CASSVVPGTYEQYF
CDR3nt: TGTGCCAGCAGCGTAGTGCCAGGGACCTACGAGCAGTACTTC

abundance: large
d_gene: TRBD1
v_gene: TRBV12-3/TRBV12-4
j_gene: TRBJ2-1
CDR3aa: CATRDREYNEQFF
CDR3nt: TGTGCCACCCGGGACAGGGAGTACAATGAGCAGTTCTTC

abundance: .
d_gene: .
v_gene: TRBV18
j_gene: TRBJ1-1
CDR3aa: CASSLLRAPAEAFF
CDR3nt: TGTGCCAGCTCCCTTCTCAGGGCGCCCGCTGAAGCTTTCTTT

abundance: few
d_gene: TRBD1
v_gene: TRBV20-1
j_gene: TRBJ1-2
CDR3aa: CRVTGDSSNYGYTF
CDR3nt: TGCAGGGTAACAGGGGATTCGTCTAACTATGGCTACACCTTC

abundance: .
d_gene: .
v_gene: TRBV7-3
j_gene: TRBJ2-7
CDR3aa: CASSLRCWGLGEQYF
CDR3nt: TGTGCCAGCAGCTTAAGGTGCTGGGGGCTGGGCGAGCAGTACTTC

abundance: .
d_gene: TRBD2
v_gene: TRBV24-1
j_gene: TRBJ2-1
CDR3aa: CATNLAGEHEQFF
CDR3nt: TGTGCCACCAATCTAGCGGGAGAGCATGAGCAGTTCTTC

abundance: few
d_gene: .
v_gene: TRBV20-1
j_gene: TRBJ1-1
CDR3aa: CSPLSSSYTEAFF
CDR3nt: TGCAGTCCCCTCTCCTCATCCTACACTGAAGCTTTCTTT

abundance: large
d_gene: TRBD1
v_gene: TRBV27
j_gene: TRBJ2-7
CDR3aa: CASRRTWAGTGWYEQYF
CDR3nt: TGTGCCAGCAGGCGAACTTGGGCCGGGACAGGGTGGTACGAGCAGTACTTC

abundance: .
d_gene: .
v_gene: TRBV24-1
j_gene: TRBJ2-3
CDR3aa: CATSALADTQYF
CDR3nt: TGTGCCACCAGTGCTTTGGCAGATACGCAGTATTTT

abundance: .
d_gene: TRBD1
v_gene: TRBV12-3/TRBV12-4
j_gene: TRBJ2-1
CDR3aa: CASSYGQGARNEQFF
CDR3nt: TGTGCCAGCAGTTACGGACAGGGGGCCAGGAATGAGCAGTTCTTC

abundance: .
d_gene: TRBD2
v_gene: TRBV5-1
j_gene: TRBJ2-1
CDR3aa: CASSLTTSGYNEQFF
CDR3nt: TGCGCCAGCAGCTTGACGACTAGCGGGTACAATGAGCAGTTCTTC

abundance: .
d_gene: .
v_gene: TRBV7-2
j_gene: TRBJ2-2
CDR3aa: CASSPWRSGELFF
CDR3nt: TGTGCCAGCAGCCCCTGGAGGTCCGGGGAGCTGTTTTTT

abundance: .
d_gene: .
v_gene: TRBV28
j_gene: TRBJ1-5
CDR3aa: CASNGFPGTQHF
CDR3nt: TGTGCCAGCAACGGCTTCCCGGGGACCCAGCATTTT

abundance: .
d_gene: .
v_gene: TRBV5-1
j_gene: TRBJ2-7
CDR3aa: CASTAGGSYEQYF
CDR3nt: TGCGCCAGCACTGCCGGGGGCTCCTACGAGCAGTACTTC

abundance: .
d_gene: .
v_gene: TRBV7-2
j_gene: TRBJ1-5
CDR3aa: CASRQNSNQPQHF
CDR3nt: TGTGCCAGCCGGCAGAATAGCAATCAGCCCCAGCATTTT

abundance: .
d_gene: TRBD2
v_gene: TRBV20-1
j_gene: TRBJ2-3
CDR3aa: CSAGPLAGGRTTDTQYF
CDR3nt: TGCAGTGCGGGACCCCTCGCCGGCGGGAGAACCACAGATACGCAGTATTTT

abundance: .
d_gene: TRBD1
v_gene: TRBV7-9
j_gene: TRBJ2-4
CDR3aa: CASSLGDRDENIQYF
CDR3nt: TGTGCCAGCAGCTTGGGGGACAGGGACGAGAACATTCAGTACTTC